These 10 T cell receptor beta chains came from one sample sequenced in a study of shared clonotypes between healthy human individuals. Data came from immunoSEQ multiplex PCR; TCRdb stores just in-frame clones and leaves some out. Found here are 450,000 to 500,000 clones, roughly 80% of them singletons; the top ten hold about 11%. Sequencing was performed on PBMCs. The receptor source for this set is a woman aged 40 to 55 in good health. Some clones in this sample may be carry-over from other donors' samples.

The chain links TRBV28 to TRBJ1-1, with 7 bases that match TRBD1. CDR3 size: 12 residues. V gave up 9 bases and J gave up 1 base; unmatched junction bases: 2. Germline V gene data show CDR1 as MDHEN and CDR2 as SYDVKM. CDR3 protein: CASQGGNTEAFF. The CDR3 DNA reads TGTGCCAGTCAGGGGGGGAACACTGAAGCTTTCTTT.

This chain links TRBV5-6 with TRBJ2-1; D is perhaps TRBD2 (6 bases). Trimming took 4 bases from V and 0 from J, leaving 14 bases between them. The CDR3 sequence is 16 residues long. Germline assignment: CDR1 SGHDT and CDR2 YYEEEE. The CDR3 is CASSKGLMSSYNEQFF. As DNA, the CDR3 is TGTGCCAGCAGCAAGGGACTGATGAGCTCCTACAATGAGCAGTTCTTC.

Note on this clone: At one boundary the junction diverges from the germline segment, which might be a read error. The CDR3, as DNA: TGTGCCTGGAGTGTACTTAGTACAGACACGCAGTATTTT. Amino acids: CAWSVLSTDTQYF. This chain uses TRBV30 with TRBJ2-3; D is uncertain. The CDR3 runs 13 residues. Germline CDR1 reads GTSNPN; CDR2 reads SVGIG (reference sequence).

The rearrangement uses TRBV4-1 and TRBJ1-2; tentatively, D is TRBD1 (6 bases). Trimming took 3 bases from V and 6 from J, leaving 23 bases between them. This CDR3 has 17 amino acids. CDR1 and CDR2 from the germline V gene are MGHRA and YSYEKL. The CDR3 DNA is TGCGCCAGCAGCCACGGACCTATTACAGGGAGAGGGCATGGCTACACCTTC. Translating it yields CASSHGPITGRGHGYTF.

V gene TRBV27 combines with J gene TRBJ2-5; weak D call: TRBD1 (5 bases). Deletions cut 3 bases from V and 6 bases from J, with 17 bases between. CDR3 length: 15 amino acids. Germline CDR1 reads MNHEY; CDR2 reads SMNVEV (reference sequence). The chain's CDR3 is CASSFDRQRGKTQYF. The CDR3, as DNA: TGTGCCAGCAGTTTCGACAGACAAAGGGGAAAGACCCAGTACTTC.

This chain connects TRBV11-3 to TRBJ2-1; tentative D call: TRBD2 (5 bases). The CDR3 has 13 amino acids. V was clipped by 0 bases and J by 13 bases, with 13 bases between them. Germline V gene lookup returns CDR1 SGHNT and CDR2 YENEEA. CDR3 coding DNA: TGTGCCAGCAGCTTAGACGCGTGGAGCGGACAGTTCTTC. Protein sequence: CASSLDAWSGQFF.

The rearrangement joins TRBV28 to TRBJ2-6; no clear D gene. This CDR3 has 16 amino acids. The V and J ends lost 1 base and 9 bases respectively, with 16 bases between them. The germline gives CDR1 MDHEN, CDR2 SYDVKM. The DNA for the CDR3 is TGTGCCAGCAGTTTATCCCGGGTAGGGATAGGCAACGTCCTGACTTTC. As protein: CASSLSRVGIGNVLTF. The entire variable domain, with the rest obtained from reference TRBV28 and TRBJ2-6, is as follows: DVKVTQSSRYLVKRTGEKVFLECVQDMDHENMFWYRQDPGLGLRLIYFSYDVKMKEKGDIPEGYSVSREKKERFSLILESASTNQTSMYLCASSLSRVGIGNVLTFGAGSRLTVL.

The rearrangement uses TRBV5-1 and TRBJ2-7; tentatively, D is TRBD2 (5 bases). V was trimmed by 3 bases and J by 3 bases, leaving 16 bases between them. The germline CDR1 and CDR2 sequences are SGHRS and YFSETQ. The CDR3 is 15 amino acids. The chain's CDR3 is CASSSQTTVSYEQYF. Written as DNA, the CDR3 is TGCGCCAGCAGCTCCCAGACTACCGTGAGCTACGAGCAGTACTTC.

This clone was counted ten times or more. This chain connects TRBV7-8 to TRBJ2-7; D ambiguous. Deletions cut 1 base from V and 0 bases from J, with 10 bases between. Germline assignment: CDR1 SGHVS and CDR2 FQNEAQ. This CDR3 is built from 15 residues. The CDR3 reads CASSLGRRVSYEQYF. CDR3 nucleotide sequence: TGTGCCAGCAGCTTAGGTCGCCGGGTCTCCTACGAGCAGTACTTC.

This clone has at least ten counts. The genes are TRBV30 and TRBJ2-1; D possibly uses TRBD1 or TRBD2 (5 bases each). The CDR3 runs to 13 residues. Deletions cut 2 bases from V and 10 bases from J, with 15 bases between. Germline-derived CDR1 and CDR2 are GTSNPN and SVGIG (reference sequence). The CDR3 here is CAWSPDWGSEQFF. CDR3 in DNA: TGTGCCTGGAGTCCGGACTGGGGCAGCGAGCAGTTCTTC.